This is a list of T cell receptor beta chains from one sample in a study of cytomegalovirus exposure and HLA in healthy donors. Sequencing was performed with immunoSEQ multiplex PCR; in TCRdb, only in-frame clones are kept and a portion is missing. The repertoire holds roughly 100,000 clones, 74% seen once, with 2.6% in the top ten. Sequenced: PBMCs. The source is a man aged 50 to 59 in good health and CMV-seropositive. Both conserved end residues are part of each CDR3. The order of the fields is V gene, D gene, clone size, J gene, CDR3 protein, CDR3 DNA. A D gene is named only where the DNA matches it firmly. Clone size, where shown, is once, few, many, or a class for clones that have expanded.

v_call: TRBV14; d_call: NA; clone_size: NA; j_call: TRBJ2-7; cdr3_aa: CASSLLWGERGNEQYF; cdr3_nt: TGTGCCAGCAGCCTACTCTGGGGGGAGCGAGGGAACGAGCAGTACTTC
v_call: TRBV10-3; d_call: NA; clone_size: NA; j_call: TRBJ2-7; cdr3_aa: CAISPGLKIYEQYF; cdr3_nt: TGTGCCATCAGTCCGGGACTGAAGATCTACGAGCAGTACTTC
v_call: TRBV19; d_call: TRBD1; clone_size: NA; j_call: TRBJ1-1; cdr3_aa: CASRQGDTEAFF; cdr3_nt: TGTGCCAGCCGACAGGGGGACACTGAAGCTTTCTTT
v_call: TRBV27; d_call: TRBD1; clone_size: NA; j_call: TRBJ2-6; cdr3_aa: CASSSLGQAGANVLTF; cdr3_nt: TGTGCCAGCAGTTCCCTCGGACAGGCAGGGGCCAACGTCCTGACTTTC
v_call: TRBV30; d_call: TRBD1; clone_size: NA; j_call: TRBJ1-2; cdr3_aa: CAWSMGTAGSSYTF; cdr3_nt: TGTGCCTGGAGTATGGGGACAGCTGGTTCTAGCTACACCTTC
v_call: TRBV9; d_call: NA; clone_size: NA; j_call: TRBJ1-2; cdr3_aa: CASSVDPGMGGYTF; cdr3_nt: TGTGCCAGCAGCGTAGATCCAGGGATGGGTGGCTACACCTTC
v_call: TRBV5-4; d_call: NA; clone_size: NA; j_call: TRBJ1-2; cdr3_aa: CASSLSQLGGYTF; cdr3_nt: TGTGCCAGCAGCTTGAGCCAACTCGGGGGCTACACCTTC
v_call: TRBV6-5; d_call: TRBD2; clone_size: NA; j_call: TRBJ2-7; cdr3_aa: CASSPAGGAYEQYF; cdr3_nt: TGTGCCAGCAGCCCGGCGGGGGGGGCCTACGAGCAGTACTTC
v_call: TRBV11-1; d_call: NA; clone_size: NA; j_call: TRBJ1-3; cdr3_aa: CASSKSNSGNTIYF; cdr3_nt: TGTGCCAGCAGCAAGTCTAACTCTGGAAACACCATATATTTT
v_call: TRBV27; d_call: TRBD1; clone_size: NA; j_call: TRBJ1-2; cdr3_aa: CASRLGTGYGYTF; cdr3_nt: TGTGCCAGCAGACTAGGGACAGGCTATGGCTACACCTTC
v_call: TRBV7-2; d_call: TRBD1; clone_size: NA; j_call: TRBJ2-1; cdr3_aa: CASSPGTGPVGFF; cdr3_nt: TGTGCCAGCAGCCCCGGGACAGGGCCCGTGGGGTTCTTC
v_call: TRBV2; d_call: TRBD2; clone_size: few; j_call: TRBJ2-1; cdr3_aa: CASSEEGGRASYNEQFF; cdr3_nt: TGTGCCAGCAGTGAAGAAGGCGGGAGGGCATCCTACAATGAGCAGTTCTTC
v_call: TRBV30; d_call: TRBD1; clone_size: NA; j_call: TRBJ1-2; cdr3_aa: CAWSAAGTGGAIEGYTF; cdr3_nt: TGTGCCTGGAGTGCGGCCGGGACAGGGGGCGCGATAGAAGGCTACACCTTC
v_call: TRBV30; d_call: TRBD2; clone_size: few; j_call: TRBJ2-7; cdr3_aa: CASPGTRKYEQYF; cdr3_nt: TGTGCCTCCCCAGGGACTAGAAAGTACGAGCAGTACTTC
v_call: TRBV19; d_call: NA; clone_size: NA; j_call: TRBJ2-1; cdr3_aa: CASSGTYVYNEQFF; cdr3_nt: TGTGCCAGTAGCGGGACTTACGTATACAATGAGCAGTTCTTC
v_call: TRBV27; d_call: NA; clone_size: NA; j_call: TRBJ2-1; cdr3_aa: CASSLGGRLGQFF; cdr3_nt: TGTGCCAGCAGTTTAGGAGGGAGGCTAGGGCAGTTCTTC
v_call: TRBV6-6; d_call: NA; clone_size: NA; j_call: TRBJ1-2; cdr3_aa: CASSYSSGLWYGYTF; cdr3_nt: TGTGCCAGCAGTTACTCATCAGGGTTGTGGTATGGCTACACCTTC
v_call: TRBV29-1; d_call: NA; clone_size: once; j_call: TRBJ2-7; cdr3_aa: CSVTGTFSSYEQYF; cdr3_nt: TGCAGCGTAACCGGGACTTTTTCCTCCTACGAGCAGTACTTC
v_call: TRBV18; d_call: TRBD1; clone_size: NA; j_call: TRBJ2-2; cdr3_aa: CASSSQGALPGELFF; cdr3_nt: TGTGCCAGCTCATCACAGGGGGCGCTCCCCGGGGAGCTGTTTTTT
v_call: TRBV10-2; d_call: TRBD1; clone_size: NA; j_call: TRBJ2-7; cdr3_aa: CASGTFSDRGMRRYEQYF; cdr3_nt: TGCGCCAGCGGGACCTTCTCGGACAGGGGCATGAGACGCTACGAACAGTACTTC
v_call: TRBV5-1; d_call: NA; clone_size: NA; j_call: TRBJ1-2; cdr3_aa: CASSLAGPYGYTF; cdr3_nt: TGCGCCAGCAGCTTGGCCGGTCCCTATGGCTACACCTTC
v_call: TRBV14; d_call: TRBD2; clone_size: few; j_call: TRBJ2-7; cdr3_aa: CASSQSVNSGGSYEQYF; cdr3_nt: TGTGCCAGCAGCCAATCTGTAAACTCGGGAGGCTCCTACGAGCAGTACTTC
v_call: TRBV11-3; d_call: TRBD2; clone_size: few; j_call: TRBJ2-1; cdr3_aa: CASSPDGLAGRNEQFF; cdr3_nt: TGTGCCAGCAGCCCGGACGGACTAGCGGGAAGGAATGAGCAGTTCTTC
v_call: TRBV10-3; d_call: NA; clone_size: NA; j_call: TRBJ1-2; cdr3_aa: CAITQDSNYGYTF; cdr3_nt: TGTGCCATCACCCAGGACAGTAACTATGGCTACACCTTC
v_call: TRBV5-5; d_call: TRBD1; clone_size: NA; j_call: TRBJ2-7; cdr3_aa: CASSPIGTGGGEQYF; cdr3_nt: TGTGCCAGCAGCCCCATTGGGACAGGGGGCGGCGAGCAGTACTTC
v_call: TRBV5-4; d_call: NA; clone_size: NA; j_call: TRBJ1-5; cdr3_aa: CASITGGGAGQPQHF; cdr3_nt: TGTGCCAGCATTACCGGGGGGGGTGCCGGTCAGCCCCAGCATTTT
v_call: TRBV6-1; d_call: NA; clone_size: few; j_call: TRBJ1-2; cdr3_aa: CASNEAVYGYTF; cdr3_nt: TGTGCCAGCAACGAGGCGGTTTATGGCTACACCTTC
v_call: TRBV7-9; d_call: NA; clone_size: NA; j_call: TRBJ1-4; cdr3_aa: CASSLAGGVGEKLFF; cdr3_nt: TGTGCCAGCAGCTTAGCTGGCGGGGTGGGGGAAAAACTGTTTTTT
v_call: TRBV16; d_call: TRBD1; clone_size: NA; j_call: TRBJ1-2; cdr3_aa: CASSPKSAGQDVRYGYTF; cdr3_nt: TGTGCCAGCAGCCCCAAATCGGCTGGACAGGATGTACGGTATGGCTACACCTTC
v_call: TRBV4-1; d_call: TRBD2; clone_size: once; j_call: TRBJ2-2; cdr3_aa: CASSQFSGSGTGELFF; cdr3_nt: TGCGCCAGCAGCCAGTTTAGCGGGAGTGGGACCGGGGAGCTGTTTTTT